These 21 T cell receptor beta chains originate from one sample sequenced in a study of identical twins. MiXCR, run by TCRdb on the 5' RACE reads, gives a single entry per CDR3 protein. Among about 660,000 distinct CDR3 sequences listed, more than 6.5% were seen once. These sequences were also reported in another study, on yellow fever vaccine responses in identical twins.

The source material was PBMCs. These receptors were taken from a woman aged 18-29 years in good health.

The chain couples TRBV6-1 to TRBJ1-2; no definite D call. The CDR3 has 15 residues. Germline CDR1 and CDR2: MNHNS and SASEGT. V shed 6 bases and J shed 2 bases, with 16 bases lying between them. CDR3 protein: CASSLKENLNYGYTF. For the CDR3, the DNA is TGTGCCAGCAGCCTGAAAGAAAACCTCAACTATGGCTACACCTTC.

This chain uses TRBV29-1 with TRBJ1-2, with D uncertain. This CDR3 has 13 residues. Trimming left V 2 bases short and J 7 bases short, with 14 bases between. Germline CDR1 and CDR2: SQVTM and ANQGSEA. The CDR3 region has the DNA TGCAGCGTTGAACCTCCCGGCGGGTTTGGCTACACCTTC. Residues: CSVEPPGGFGYTF.

The genes are TRBV9 and TRBJ2-3; TRBD2 agrees at 8 bases. This CDR3 comprises 16 residues. Germline V gene data show CDR1 as SGDLS and CDR2 as YYNGEE. V lost 0 bases, J lost 1 base, and 4 bases stayed unmatched. The CDR3 DNA sequence: TGTGCCAGCAGCGTAGCTGACGGGGGGGGCACAGATACGCAGTATTTT. It codes for CASSVADGGGTDTQYF.

The rearrangement joins TRBV7-2 to TRBJ1-1; TRBD1 matches at 8 bases. J gave up 6 bases and V 4 bases, and 13 bases lay outside the gene matches. Germline V gene data show CDR1 as SGHTA and CDR2 as FQGNSA. This CDR3 has 16 residues. The CDR3 DNA is TGTGCCAGCAGCTATCTCAATTGGGACAGGTTCCCTGAAGCTTTCTTT. Amino acids: CASSYLNWDRFPEAFF. Variable domain in full (rest from reference TRBV7-2 and TRBJ1-1): GAGVSQSPSNKVTEKGKDVELRCDPISGHTALYWYRQSLGQGLEFLIYFQGNSAPDKSGLPSDRFSAERTGGSVSTLTIQRTQQEDSAVYLCASSYLNWDRFPEAFFGQGTRLTVV.

The chain employs TRBV29-1 and TRBJ2-7; the D call may be TRBD1 or TRBD2 (5 bases each). Per the germline V gene, CDR1 is SQVTM and CDR2 is ANQGSEA. Trimming removed 3 bases at V and 3 bases at J, with 18 bases between. The CDR3 spans 15 residues. The CDR3 nucleotides are TGCAGCGTTGACTCCGAAGGCAGGGCGGGCTACGAGCAGTACTTC. Translated: CSVDSEGRAGYEQYF.

V usage is TRBV12-3 or TRBV12-4 and J usage is TRBJ2-6; TRBD1 agrees at 7 bases. This CDR3 spans 17 amino acids. The ends lost 6 bases at V and 0 bases at J; junction bases unmatched: 8. CDR3 region: CASSRRGSSSGANVLTF. In DNA, the CDR3 is TGTGCCAGCAGCCGCAGGGGGTCAAGCTCTGGGGCCAACGTCCTGACTTTC.

This sequence joins TRBV28 and TRBJ2-2; a possible D gene is TRBD2 (5 bases). Germline V gene data show CDR1 as MDHEN and CDR2 as SYDVKM. The CDR3 length is 14 residues. V lost 4 bases, J lost 4 bases, and 10 bases lay in between. CDR3 region: CASSYRESTGELFF. CDR3 bases: TGTGCCAGCAGTTATCGGGAAAGCACCGGGGAGCTGTTTTTT.

This clonotype appeared many times. The rearrangement links TRBV4-3 to TRBJ2-7; TRBD2 might be the D (6 bases). V was pared by 0 bases and J by 6 bases, with 12 bases between. The germline gives CDR1 LGHNA, CDR2 YSLEER. The CDR3 covers 14 residues. The DNA for the CDR3 is TGCGCCAGCAGCCAAGATAGAACGGGGGTCGAGCAGTACTTC. Translation gives CASSQDRTGVEQYF.

The table lists this clonotype with a few counts. The chain joins TRBV27 to TRBJ1-4, with TRBD1 matching 10 bases. The CDR3 loop spans 14 amino acids. Germline CDR1 reads MNHEY; CDR2 reads SMNVEV (reference sequence). V lost 6 bases to trimming and J lost 10 bases; unmatched junction nucleotides: 8. The CDR3 coding sequence is TGTGCCAGCAGCGCCGGGACAGGGGTGACAAAACTGTTTTTT. As protein: CASSAGTGVTKLFF.

CDR3 region: CASSQDPGTVYGYTF. CDR3 DNA sequence: TGTGCCAGCAGCCAAGATCCCGGGACAGTCTATGGCTACACCTTC. The rearrangement links TRBV3-1 to TRBJ1-2, with 7 nucleotides matching TRBD1. This CDR3 comprises 15 residues. With V trimmed by 0 bases and J by 4 bases, 5 bases remained unmatched. Germline CDR1 LGHDT, CDR2 YNNKEL (reference sequence).

This clonotype occurred many times. V usage is TRBV7-2 and J usage is TRBJ1-2; TRBD1 is a possible D gene (6 bases). Germline assignment: CDR1 SGHTA and CDR2 FQGNSA. V gave up 5 bases and J gave up 8 bases, with 27 bases separating them. The CDR3 totals 17 residues. In DNA, the CDR3 is TGTGCCAGCAGCCAGGGCGGTTCGCAGGGGCGCAGTAAGGGCTACACCTTC. This gives the protein CASSQGGSQGRSKGYTF.

The table lists this clonotype with a few counts. The chain is built from TRBV28 and TRBJ2-3; no definite D call. The V and J ends lost 7 bases and 1 base respectively, with 15 bases between them. Germline CDR1 MDHEN, CDR2 SYDVKM. The CDR3 length is 15 residues. The CDR3, as DNA: TGTGCCAGCAAGATGGAACCGCGAGGCACAGATACGCAGTATTTT. Translated, it gives CASKMEPRGTDTQYF.

To note about this clonotype: This may be a read error, as it is one base from a much larger clone. The CDR3 carries no conserved terminal phenylalanine or tryptophan, so it likely arises from a read error. V and J are TRBV20-1 and TRBJ2-4, with 7 bases matching TRBD1. V trimming: 4 bases; J trimming: 0 bases; junction bases outside the gene matches: 18. CDR3 size: 19 residues. Germline loops: CDR1 DFQATT, CDR2 SNEGSKA (reference sequence). The DNA for the CDR3 is TGCAGTGCTACAGGACAGGAAGGCGTATCTGTTCTAGCCAAAAACATTCAGTACCTC. Translated: CSATGQEGVSVLAKNIQYL.

The chain couples TRBV6-5 to TRBJ2-7; D uncertain. The CDR3 length is 13 residues. V gave up 0 bases and J gave up 6 bases, with 9 bases separating them. Germline V gives CDR1 MNHEY, CDR2 SVGAGI. CDR3: CASSYSKGREQYF. As DNA, the CDR3 is TGTGCCAGCAGTTACTCGAAAGGGCGCGAGCAGTACTTC.

This clonotype has a handful of counts. V and J are TRBV12-3 or TRBV12-4 and TRBJ2-2; weak D call: TRBD2 (5 bases). The CDR3 contains 14 residues. The V and J ends lost 8 bases and 4 bases respectively, with 14 bases between them. CDR3 nucleotides: TGTGCCAGCCTTCGGGATTTCGGCACCGGGGAGCTGTTTTTT. Its protein product is CASLRDFGTGELFF.

V and J are TRBV7-2 and TRBJ2-7; unclear D gene. Germline assignment: CDR1 SGHTA and CDR2 FQGNSA. This CDR3 is 15 amino acids long. Trimming pared 1 base from V and 0 bases from J, leaving 10 bases between. The CDR3 DNA reads TGTGCCAGCAGCTTAGTAACAGACAACTCCTACGAGCAGTACTTC. Amino acids: CASSLVTDNSYEQYF.

This clonotype was observed a handful of times. CDR3 sequence reads: CASRPDGNTGELFF. DNA of the CDR3: TGTGCCAGCAGACCCGACGGGAACACCGGGGAGCTGTTTTTT. The J gene is TRBJ2-2, the V gene TRBV6-1; D unresolved. CDR3 size: 14 residues. CDR1 is MNHNS and CDR2 is SASEGT in the germline V gene. Trimming left V 6 bases short and J 1 base short, with 9 bases between.

This clonotype showed up just a few times. For the CDR3, the DNA is TGTGCCAGCAGTGTCCTTTACAGGCACCCTCAAGAGACCCAGTACTTC. Its translation: CASSVLYRHPQETQYF. The chain employs TRBV2 and TRBJ2-5; tentatively, D is TRBD1 (5 bases). The CDR3 is 16 residues long. The germline V gene has CDR1 SNHLY and CDR2 FYNNEI. The V gene lost 4 bases and the J gene lost 2 bases, with 17 bases spanning the gap.

J is TRBJ1-1 and V is TRBV15; D remains unclear. With 0 bases removed from V and 2 bases from J, the gap between germline ends came to 7 bases. Germline V lookup: CDR1 LNHNV, CDR2 YYDKDF (reference sequence). The CDR3 length is 14 residues. CDR3 in DNA: TGTGCCACCAGCAGAGATAGTCAAAACACTGAAGCTTTCTTT. This gives the protein CATSRDSQNTEAFF.

In its sample, this clonotype was seen many times. The V call is TRBV29-1, the J call TRBJ2-7; the D gene is possibly TRBD2 (6 bases). Trimming stripped 7 bases from V and 5 bases from J, with 15 bases between. This CDR3 region has 12 residues. Per the germline V gene, CDR1 is SQVTM and CDR2 is ANQGSEA. In DNA, the CDR3 is TGCAGCGGGGGTGGAGGGAGCCACGAGCAGTACTTC. Residues: CSGGGGSHEQYF.

This chain uses TRBV27 with TRBJ1-1; D is unclear. The V gene lost 4 bases and the J gene lost 1 base, with 13 bases spanning the gap. Germline CDR1 and CDR2: MNHEY and SMNVEV (reference sequence). The CDR3 has 15 residues. This CDR3 is CASSSLGSENTEAFF. In nucleotides, the CDR3 is TGTGCCAGCAGTTCCCTTGGGTCAGAGAACACTGAAGCTTTCTTT.